This entry lists 14 T cell receptor beta chains sequenced from one sample in a study of OX40 agonist ivuxolimab in advanced cancers. Here immunoSEQ multiplex PCR was the method, and the copy in TCRdb shows in-frame clones only, minus some. The sample records over 65,000 clones, around 80% being singletons. This material consisted of CD4+ or CD8+ T cells sorted from blood, taken in a trial of the OX40 agonist ivuxolimab. Receptors originate from an adult with an advanced solid tumor such as melanoma, head and neck, liver or kidney cancer.

This clone was seen a single time. The chain links TRBV7-2 to TRBJ2-7, with 10 bases fitting TRBD1. J gave up 6 bases and V 4 bases, and 6 bases lay outside the gene matches. The germline gives CDR1 SGHTA, CDR2 FQGNSA. The CDR3 spans 14 residues. The CDR3 DNA sequence: TGTGCCAGCAGCTGGGGGACAGGGGCGGGCGAGCAGTACTTC. It codes for CASSWGTGAGEQYF.

The table lists this clone with a few counts. This chain uses TRBV28 with TRBJ2-1, with TRBD1 matching over 10 bases. The CDR3 spans 15 residues. Looked up from germline, CDR1 is MDHEN and CDR2 is SYDVKM. V lost 4 bases, J lost 7 bases, and 7 bases stayed unmatched. The CDR3 is CASSSTADRGNEQFF. CDR3 DNA: TGTGCCAGCAGTTCAACGGCGGACAGGGGGAATGAGCAGTTCTTC.

The J gene is TRBJ1-6, the V gene TRBV30; no firm D call. The CDR3 is 14 residues long. V dropped 2 bases and J dropped 6 bases, with 11 bases sitting between them. Germline V CDR1 and CDR2: GTSNPN, SVGIG (reference sequence). The CDR3 here is CAWSPQVSNSPLHF. CDR3 DNA: TGTGCCTGGAGTCCCCAGGTCTCTAATTCACCCCTCCACTTT.

V is TRBV5-4 and J is TRBJ1-2; 7 nucleotides line up with TRBD1. From germline, CDR1 is SGHNT and CDR2 YYREEE (reference sequence). CDR3 length equals 14 residues. V lost 4 bases and J lost 4; bases outside the gene matches: 7. The CDR3 is CASSLRGRSYGYTF. CDR3 bases: TGTGCCAGCAGCCTGAGGGGGCGATCCTATGGCTACACCTTC.

The rearrangement joins TRBV15 to TRBJ2-3; D is possibly TRBD2 (6 bases). CDR3 length equals 18 residues. V gave up 0 bases and J gave up 6 bases, with 22 bases separating them. Germline V CDR1 and CDR2: LNHNV, YYDKDF (reference sequence). The CDR3 region has the DNA TGTGCCACCAGCAGAGATGCCCTTCTGGGCGGGATCGTGGATACGCAGTATTTT. It codes for CATSRDALLGGIVDTQYF. Full variable domain (remainder filled in from reference TRBV15 and TRBJ2-3): DAMVIQNPRYQVTQFGKPVTLSCSQTLNHNVMYWYQQKSSQAPKLLFHYYDKDFNNEADTPDNFQSRRPNTSFCFLDIRSPGLGDTAMYLCATSRDALLGGIVDTQYFGPGTRLTVL.

The rearrangement links TRBV18 to TRBJ1-4, with 7 bases identical to TRBD1. Germline V gene sequence: CDR1 KGHSH, CDR2 LQKENI. This CDR3 spans 15 amino acids. The trim removed 4 bases at V and 8 bases at J, leaving 10 bases unmatched. CDR3 region: CASSRRNRGSEKLFF. In DNA form, the CDR3 reads TGTGCCAGCTCACGGAGGAACAGGGGAAGCGAAAAACTGTTTTTT.

This chain joins TRBV29-1 and TRBJ1-2, with 9 positions matching TRBD1. The trim removed 8 bases at V and 6 bases at J, leaving 4 bases unmatched. Germline CDR1 and CDR2: SQVTM and ANQGSEA. The CDR3 sequence is 11 residues long. CDR3 residues: CSTWTGDGYTF. The CDR3 DNA reads as TGCAGCACCTGGACAGGGGATGGCTACACCTTC.

The chain recombines TRBV5-1 with TRBJ2-4; 12 nucleotides match TRBD2. The CDR3 runs to 20 residues. Germline values: CDR1 SGHRS, CDR2 YFSETQ. V shed 0 bases, J shed 1 base, and the junction held 11 bases outside the gene matches. CDR3 sequence: CASSLDGRLAGVGAKNIQYF. CDR3 DNA sequence: TGCGCCAGCAGCTTGGATGGGCGACTAGCGGGAGTCGGGGCCAAAAACATTCAGTACTTC.

The genes are TRBV11-2 and TRBJ2-1; no firm D call. CDR3 size: 14 residues. Germline values: CDR1 SGHAT, CDR2 FQNNGV. V dropped 0 bases and J dropped 6 bases, with 9 bases sitting between them. Written as DNA, the CDR3 is TGTGCCAGCAGCTTAGATAACCAGCCCAATGAGCAGTTCTTC. It specifies CASSLDNQPNEQFF.

The chain is built from TRBV6-5 and TRBJ2-1; TRBD2 is a possible D gene (7 bases). Germline V CDR1 and CDR2: MNHEY, SVGAGI. Trimming took 6 bases from V and 3 from J, leaving 15 bases between them. This CDR3 has 15 amino acids. The CDR3: CASSLQGGIYNEQFF. The DNA of the CDR3 is TGTGCCAGCAGCCTACAGGGAGGGATCTACAATGAGCAGTTCTTC.

The chain employs TRBV7-6 and TRBJ1-5; D possibly corresponds to TRBD1 (5 bases). Trimming pared 1 base from V and 5 bases from J, leaving 12 bases between. Germline assignment: CDR1 SGHVS and CDR2 FNYEAQ. The CDR3 spans 15 residues. In DNA, the CDR3 is TGTGCCAGCAGCTTAGTATCCGGGGCTTATCAGCCCCAGCATTTT. Encoded protein: CASSLVSGAYQPQHF.

This sequence joins TRBV7-2 and TRBJ2-1, with D perhaps being TRBD1 or TRBD2 (5 bases each). Trimming took off 1 base at V and 7 bases at J, with 20 bases between the two ends. The CDR3 spans 17 residues. Germline values: CDR1 SGHTA, CDR2 FQGNSA. The CDR3 loop reads CASSLGIGTHLKNEQFF. In DNA form, the CDR3 reads TGTGCCAGCAGCTTAGGAATCGGGACCCACCTAAAGAATGAGCAGTTCTTC.

In this sample, this clone turned up a few times. The chain links TRBV4-3 to TRBJ2-3; 9 bases align to TRBD2. Per germline, CDR1 LGHNA and CDR2 YSLEER. J gave up 3 bases and V 2 bases, and 6 bases lay outside the gene matches. This CDR3 has 16 amino acids. CDR3 bases: TGCGCCAGCAGCCAATACGGACTAGCGTCAACAGATACGCAGTATTTT. Amino acids: CASSQYGLASTDTQYF.

This sequence joins TRBV7-9 and TRBJ1-1, with unresolved D. The ends were cut back, 0 bases at V and 0 bases at J, with 11 bases in the middle. CDR3 length: 16 amino acids. Germline-derived CDR1 and CDR2 are SEHNR and FQNEAQ (reference sequence). The CDR3 loop reads CASSLAGGLMNTEAFF. The CDR3 DNA sequence: TGTGCCAGCAGCTTAGCCGGCGGACTGATGAACACTGAAGCTTTCTTT.